This record concerns one TCR beta chain sequence. During active infection, Seattle patients enrolled and were then monitored through disease. This specimen belongs to a study of blood T cell repertoires in COVID-19. Turning to the study itself: Samples representing acute and convalescent COVID-19 were sourced from the United States, Italy and Spain. Nucleic acid was either cDNA or gDNA, and it came from T cells, B-cell-depleted T cells, or PBMCs.

As originally analysed: The assay estimated nucleated cells by amplifying reference gene primers. The assay was immunoSEQ multiplex PCR, and TCRdb's table has in-frame clones only and misses some. Clonal size and the V and J genes are those of that table, whereas D and trimming came from the DNA. This sample carries some 190,000 clones, 80% to 90% of them seen once, and the ten largest clones take 11%. The CDR3 spans 16 residues. J lost 4 bases, V lost 5 bases, and 9 bases had no gene match. Germline values: CDR1 SGHKS, CDR2 YYEKEE (reference sequence). This sequence was found in a woman aged 40-49 years with COVID-19, enrolled during active disease. The V gene is TRBV5-5, the J gene TRBJ1-2; TRBD1 matches 12 bases. The sequenced material came from peripheral blood. In DNA form, the CDR3 reads TGTGCCAGCAGGACGGGACAGGGGGCGAGTCTCTATGGCTACACCTTC. Its translation: CASRTGQGASLYGYTF.